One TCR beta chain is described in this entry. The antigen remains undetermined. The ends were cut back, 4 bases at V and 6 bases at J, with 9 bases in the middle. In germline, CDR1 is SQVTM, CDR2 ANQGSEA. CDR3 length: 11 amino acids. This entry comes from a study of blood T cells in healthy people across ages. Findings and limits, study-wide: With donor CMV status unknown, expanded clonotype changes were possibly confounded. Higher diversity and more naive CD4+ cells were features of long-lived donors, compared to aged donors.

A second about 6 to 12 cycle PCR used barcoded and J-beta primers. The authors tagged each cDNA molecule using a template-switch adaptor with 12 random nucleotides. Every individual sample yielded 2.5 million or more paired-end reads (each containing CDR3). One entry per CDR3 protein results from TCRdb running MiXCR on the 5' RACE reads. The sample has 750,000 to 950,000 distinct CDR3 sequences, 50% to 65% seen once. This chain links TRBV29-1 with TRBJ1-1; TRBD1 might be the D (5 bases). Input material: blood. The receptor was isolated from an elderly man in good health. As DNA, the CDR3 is TGCAGCGTTGCAGGGCCCCCTGAAGCTTTCTTT. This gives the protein CSVAGPPEAFF.